Shown below are 3 T cell receptor beta chains from a single sample sequenced in a study of blood T cell repertoires in COVID-19 (dated by TCRdb to the early 2020s). The library was obtained by the immunoSEQ multiplex PCR assay. Drawn from immuneACCESS, this table holds only the in-frame rearrangements with V and J called that TCRdb kept. Clones are partly lost; checked studies trace under half to an unresolved V gene and leave the rest unexplained. The sample table records 70,000 to 95,000 clones; approximately 75% of these occur just once. In total, the top ten clones hold about an eighth of the sample. Sample: peripheral blood. These receptors originate from a human donor in a cohort sampled during active COVID-19.

The chain recombines TRBV28 with TRBJ1-2, with 8 bases identical to TRBD1. Trimming cost V 4 bases and J 5 bases; bases outside gene matches: 6. This CDR3 comprises 14 residues. Germline assignment: CDR1 MDHEN and CDR2 SYDVKM. CDR3 sequence reads: CASSSGTGTYGYTF. CDR3 nucleotide sequence: TGTGCCAGCAGTTCGGGGACAGGCACATATGGCTACACCTTC.

The chain recombines TRBV5-1 with TRBJ1-4; D unclear. Trimming cost V 2 bases and J 5 bases, with 10 bases left between them. The CDR3 is 14 residues long. Germline CDR1 and CDR2: SGHRS and YFSETQ. This CDR3 reads CASSFGHRNEKLFF. In DNA, the CDR3 is TGCGCCAGCAGCTTTGGGCATCGGAATGAAAAACTGTTTTTT.

CDR3 sequence reads: CASSPRQGHSTEAFF. CDR3 DNA sequence: TGTGCCAGCAGCCCCAGACAGGGTCATAGCACTGAAGCTTTCTTT. The chain links TRBV9 to TRBJ1-1; 7 positions agree with TRBD1. The germline V gene has CDR1 SGDLS and CDR2 YYNGEE. This CDR3 spans 15 amino acids. V lost 4 bases and J lost 4; bases outside the gene matches: 10.